This passage covers 32 T cell receptor beta chains from one sample sequenced in a study of shared clonotypes between healthy human individuals. Assay used: immunoSEQ multiplex PCR; TCRdb lists only in-frame clones, some missing. The profile covers over a million clones, with around 97% appearing a single time and over 1% taken by the ten largest. Sample: naive CD4+ T cells sorted from blood. Noted subset: CD45RA+ positively selected. The origin of the receptors is a man aged 30 to 45 in good health.

The chain couples TRBV10-3 to TRBJ2-2; 7 nucleotides line up with TRBD1. The germline V gene has CDR1 ENHRY and CDR2 SYGVKD. Unmatched junction bases numbered 8, after V lost 10 bases and J lost 3 bases. The CDR3 is 14 residues long. The chain's CDR3 is CATWGQNYTGELFF. The DNA of the CDR3 is TGTGCCACCTGGGGACAGAATTACACCGGGGAGCTGTTTTTT.

J is TRBJ1-5 and V is TRBV10-2, with unresolved D. The CDR3 consists of 13 residues. V gave up 5 bases and J gave up 4 bases, with 9 bases separating them. CDR1 is WSHSY, CDR2 SAAADI, per germline. The CDR3 region has the DNA TGCGCCAGCAGTCCCCCAGGAAATCAGCCCCAGCATTTT. Its translation is CASSPPGNQPQHF.

The rearrangement links TRBV11-2 to TRBJ2-3; D unclear. The CDR3 consists of 13 residues. The V and J ends lost 4 bases and 2 bases respectively, with 7 bases between them. Germline CDR1 is SGHAT and CDR2 is FQNNGV. DNA for the CDR3: TGTGCCAGCAGCTGGCGCATCACAGATACGCAGTATTTT. This translates into CASSWRITDTQYF.

J is TRBJ1-1 and V is TRBV19, with 7 bases matching TRBD1. Per germline, CDR1 LNHDA and CDR2 SQIVND (reference sequence). The CDR3 runs 14 residues. V dropped 3 bases and J dropped 1; count of bases not matched to a gene: 2. CDR3 protein: CASSISGGNTEAFF. Here the CDR3 DNA reads TGTGCCAGTAGTATTTCAGGGGGGAACACTGAAGCTTTCTTT.

Regarding this clone: Other DNA sequences in the same sample also yield this CDR3. V and J are TRBV11-2 and TRBJ2-1; TRBD2 matches at 10 bases. V shed 5 bases and J 2 bases; nucleotides not matched to a gene: 3. CDR3 length equals 15 residues. From germline, CDR1 is SGHAT and CDR2 FQNNGV. The CDR3 region is CASSPGLAAYNEQFF. In DNA, the CDR3 is TGTGCCAGCAGCCCAGGACTAGCGGCCTACAATGAGCAGTTCTTC.

The genes are TRBV5-1 and TRBJ2-3; 11 bases fit TRBD2. V lost 4 bases to trimming and J lost 2 bases; unmatched junction nucleotides: 6. This CDR3 contains 16 residues. Germline V gives CDR1 SGHRS, CDR2 YFSETQ. CDR3 sequence reads: CASSNRLAGFTDTQYF. As DNA, the CDR3 is TGCGCCAGCAGCAACCGACTAGCGGGGTTCACAGATACGCAGTATTTT.

The chain is built from TRBV5-4 and TRBJ1-1, with D possibly being TRBD1 (6 bases). The CDR3 totals 11 residues. Between the trimmed V and J ends, which lost 4 bases and 8 bases, there was a span of 9 bases. Germline V lookup: CDR1 SGHNT, CDR2 YYREEE (reference sequence). The CDR3 nucleotides are TGTGCCAGCAGCCGGGGGCCCGAAGCTTTCTTT. This gives the protein CASSRGPEAFF.

This sequence joins TRBV19 and TRBJ2-7; 10 bases fit TRBD1. The germline gives CDR1 LNHDA, CDR2 SQIVND (reference sequence). With V trimmed by 4 bases and J by 6 bases, 9 bases remained unmatched. This CDR3 region has 15 residues. The CDR3: CASSTAGTGDLEQYF. The DNA of the CDR3 is TGTGCCAGTAGTACAGCCGGGACAGGGGACCTCGAGCAGTACTTC. The full variable domain, completed using reference TRBV19 and TRBJ2-7, is DGGITQSPKYLFRKEGQNVTLSCEQNLNHDAMYWYRQDPGQGLRLIYYSQIVNDFQKGDIAEGYSVSREKKESFPLTVTSAQKNPTAFYLCASSTAGTGDLEQYFGPGTRLTVT.

The J gene is TRBJ2-1, the V gene TRBV14; D is unresolved. Germline V gene lookup returns CDR1 SGHDN and CDR2 FVKESK. This CDR3 spans 17 amino acids. Trimming removed 0 bases at V and 0 bases at J, with 12 bases between. The CDR3 DNA reads TGTGCCAGCAGCCAAGATTGGGGAAGGCCCTCCTACAATGAGCAGTTCTTC. Encoded protein: CASSQDWGRPSYNEQFF.

The J gene is TRBJ2-7, the V gene TRBV11-2, with 13 bases lining up with TRBD2. This CDR3 region has 17 residues. CDR1 and CDR2 from the germline V gene are SGHAT and FQNNGV. V lost 1 base to trimming and J lost 4 bases; unmatched junction nucleotides: 7. DNA of the CDR3: TGTGCCAGCAGCTTAGCTCCCGGACTAGCGGGAGAGTACGAGCAGTACTTC. Translating gives CASSLAPGLAGEYEQYF.

V gene TRBV30 combines with J gene TRBJ2-7; D is perhaps TRBD2 (5 bases). The germline V gene encodes CDR1 GTSNPN and CDR2 SVGIG (reference sequence). V was clipped by 0 bases and J by 1 base, with 10 bases between them. The CDR3 runs to 14 residues. The CDR3 here is CAWSVGARSYEQYF. CDR3 nucleotide sequence: TGTGCCTGGAGTGTGGGAGCACGGTCCTACGAGCAGTACTTC.

J is TRBJ1-5 and V is TRBV14; tentative D call: TRBD1 (6 bases). Germline V gene sequence: CDR1 SGHDN, CDR2 FVKESK. This CDR3 has 15 residues. V gave up 1 base and J gave up 5 bases, with 12 bases separating them. CDR3 protein: CASSQGGRGYQPQHF. Written as DNA, the CDR3 is TGTGCCAGCAGCCAAGGTGGCAGGGGATATCAGCCCCAGCATTTT.

The chain uses TRBV6-4 and TRBJ1-2; D might be TRBD1 (5 bases). Germline V gene data show CDR1 as MRHNA and CDR2 as SNTAGT. The CDR3 sequence is 14 residues long. Trimming removed 5 bases at V and 8 bases at J, with 18 bases between. The CDR3: CASSRDGQGGGYTF. In nucleotides, the CDR3 is TGTGCCAGCAGTAGGGACGGTCAAGGTGGGGGCTACACCTTC.

The chain is built from TRBV7-2 and TRBJ2-3; D could derive from TRBD1 or TRBD2 (5 bases each). The ends were cut back, 2 bases at V and 1 base at J, with 19 bases in the middle. The CDR3 contains 18 residues. Germline-derived CDR1 and CDR2 are SGHTA and FQGNSA. The DNA of the CDR3 is TGTGCCAGCAGCTTAATGGGGCGTACGGTGGGAGGCACAGATACGCAGTATTTT. It specifies CASSLMGRTVGGTDTQYF.

The chain carries TRBV28 and TRBJ1-1, with a weak D call TRBD1 (5 bases). Germline V gives CDR1 MDHEN, CDR2 SYDVKM. The CDR3 is made up of 14 amino acids. V was shortened by 8 bases and J by 6 bases, with 19 bases between the two germline ends. CDR3 sequence: CASRIPGSRPEAFF. The CDR3 DNA sequence: TGTGCCAGCCGAATTCCAGGGTCTCGACCTGAAGCTTTCTTT.

The chain uses TRBV14 and TRBJ2-7; TRBD1 is a possible D gene (6 bases). Germline CDR1 and CDR2: SGHDN and FVKESK. This CDR3 spans 14 amino acids. V gave up 7 bases and J gave up 3 bases, with 16 bases separating them. CDR3 bases: TGTGCCAGCAAAAAGAGGCACAGGGTCTACGAGCAGTACTTC. It is translated as CASKKRHRVYEQYF.

V usage is TRBV7-9 and J usage is TRBJ2-1; TRBD2 matches at 11 bases. V lost 6 bases, J lost 6 bases, and 13 bases stayed unmatched. The CDR3 covers 17 residues. From germline, CDR1 is SEHNR and CDR2 FQNEAQ (reference sequence). DNA of the CDR3: TGTGCCAGCAGTTATGGAGGATTAGCGGGAGGGGGCAATGAGCAGTTCTTC. It encodes CASSYGGLAGGGNEQFF. The full variable domain, rest sourced from reference TRBV7-9 and TRBJ2-1, is DTGVSQNPRHKITKRGQNVTFRCDPISEHNRLYWYRQTLGQGPEFLTYFQNEAQLEKSRLLSDRFSAERPKGSFSTLEIQRTEQGDSAMYLCASSYGGLAGGGNEQFFGPGTRLTVL.

The chain uses TRBV10-3 and TRBJ2-1, with 10 bases fitting TRBD1. Germline V gene sequence: CDR1 ENHRY, CDR2 SYGVKD. V lost 9 bases and J lost 4; bases outside the gene matches: 6. The CDR3 runs 14 residues. The chain's CDR3 is CAITRDRGYNEQFF. As DNA, the CDR3 is TGTGCCATTACACGGGACAGGGGTTACAATGAGCAGTTCTTC.

The rearrangement uses TRBV2 and TRBJ1-2; D remains unclear. Trimming pared 4 bases from V and 5 bases from J, leaving 11 bases between. The CDR3 extends over 13 amino acids. Germline CDR1 and CDR2: SNHLY and FYNNEI. The CDR3 region is CASSVPGSYGYTF. In nucleotides, the CDR3 is TGTGCCAGCAGTGTGCCGGGGAGTTATGGCTACACCTTC.

The V and J genes are TRBV5-8 and TRBJ2-3; 11 nucleotides align to TRBD2. V was clipped by 0 bases and J by 2 bases; unmatched bases: 5. This CDR3 is 17 amino acids long. Per the germline V gene, CDR1 is SGHTS and CDR2 is YDEGEE. Here the CDR3 reads CASSLGQTSGITDTQYF. CDR3 bases: TGTGCCAGCAGCTTGGGCCAGACTAGCGGGATCACAGATACGCAGTATTTT.

The rearrangement uses TRBV2 and TRBJ2-7, with D uncertain. Trimming removed 5 bases at V and 2 bases at J, with 13 bases between. Germline-derived CDR1 and CDR2 are SNHLY and FYNNEI. The CDR3 sequence is 14 residues long. DNA of the CDR3: TGTGCCAGCAGTCATTACCCCTTCACCTACGAGCAGTACTTC. Its protein is CASSHYPFTYEQYF.

This clone was seen more than once but under ten times. The same CDR3 also results from other DNA sequences found in this sample. This chain uses TRBV11-2 with TRBJ2-5; D gene unclear. V shed 2 bases and J shed 4 bases, with 2 bases lying between them. This CDR3 comprises 11 residues. Germline CDR1 is SGHAT and CDR2 is FQNNGV. In DNA, the CDR3 is TGTGCCAGCAGCTTACTAGAGACCCAGTACTTC. This translates into CASSLLETQYF.

DNA for the CDR3: TGTGCCAGCAGCTTACCGGGGGCTGGGAACACTGAAGCTTTCTTT. This encodes CASSLPGAGNTEAFF. The J gene is TRBJ1-1, the V gene TRBV7-9; weak D call: TRBD1 (6 bases). Trimming removed 2 bases from V and 1 base from J, with 11 bases in between. The CDR3 is 15 residues long. In germline, CDR1 is SEHNR, CDR2 FQNEAQ (reference sequence).

V gene TRBV10-1 combines with J gene TRBJ2-5; TRBD2 is a possible D gene (5 bases). Germline V gene sequence: CDR1 WNHNN, CDR2 SYGVQD (reference sequence). This CDR3 comprises 15 residues. With 0 bases removed from V and 5 bases from J, the gap between germline ends came to 13 bases. DNA of the CDR3: TGCGCCAGCAGTGAGTCCTCCGCGGGCGAGGAGACCCAGTACTTC. It translates to CASSESSAGEETQYF.

The chain links TRBV2 to TRBJ1-5; 8 bases match TRBD1. This CDR3 region has 13 residues. V lost 3 bases and J lost 6; bases outside the gene matches: 1. Germline V gene data show CDR1 as SNHLY and CDR2 as FYNNEI. The CDR3 nucleotides are TGTGCCAGCAGTGACAGGGGGCGTCAGCCCCAGCATTTT. Its protein is CASSDRGRQPQHF.

The chain uses TRBV28 and TRBJ1-5; possibly TRBD1 for D (5 bases). The germline V gene has CDR1 MDHEN and CDR2 SYDVKM. This CDR3 contains 15 residues. The germline V and J ends were trimmed by 4 bases and 5 bases, with 15 bases remaining between them. The CDR3 nucleotides are TGTGCCAGCAGTTCCGGGGCAACAGCTTATCAGCCCCAGCATTTT. It codes for CASSSGATAYQPQHF.

The J gene is TRBJ2-2, the V gene TRBV5-1; no clear D. This CDR3 spans 15 amino acids. Trimming removed 0 bases at V and 3 bases at J, with 9 bases between. Germline CDR1 SGHRS, CDR2 YFSETQ. The CDR3 is CASSLVPGDTGELFF. CDR3 nucleotides: TGCGCCAGCAGCTTGGTCCCAGGTGACACCGGGGAGCTGTTTTTT.

The chain joins TRBV28 to TRBJ1-5; D may be TRBD1 (6 bases). Germline V lookup: CDR1 MDHEN, CDR2 SYDVKM. The CDR3 extends over 16 amino acids. The V end was cut by 3 bases, the J end by 3 bases, with 15 bases between. CDR3 region: CASSLLPTGINQPQHF. Here the CDR3 DNA reads TGTGCCAGCAGTTTGCTGCCCACAGGGATCAATCAGCCCCAGCATTTT.

The J gene is TRBJ2-7, the V gene TRBV7-9, with 8 bases lining up with TRBD2. Germline V gene data show CDR1 as SEHNR and CDR2 as FQNEAQ (reference sequence). Unmatched junction bases numbered 8, after V lost 3 bases and J lost 1 base. This CDR3 is 16 amino acids long. CDR3 region: CASSFRGRLPSYEQYF. CDR3 coding DNA: TGTGCCAGCAGCTTCCGCGGGAGGCTACCTTCCTACGAGCAGTACTTC.

The rearrangement links TRBV7-9 to TRBJ2-1; D gene uncertain. V lost 5 bases to trimming and J lost 5 bases, with 16 bases between them. The CDR3 runs to 15 residues. Germline V gives CDR1 SEHNR, CDR2 FQNEAQ (reference sequence). CDR3: CASSQDHLPDNEQFF. The CDR3 nucleotides read TGTGCCAGCAGCCAGGACCACCTACCAGACAATGAGCAGTTCTTC.

The chain links TRBV10-3 to TRBJ1-5, with D unclear. Trimming took 5 bases from V and 0 from J, leaving 8 bases between them. CDR3 size: 14 residues. Germline CDR1 is ENHRY and CDR2 is SYGVKD. The CDR3 nucleotides are TGTGCCATCAGTTCTACGGCTAGCAATCAGCCCCAGCATTTT. Protein product: CAISSTASNQPQHF.

The chain combines TRBV7-3 with TRBJ2-1, with a weak D call TRBD2 (6 bases). The CDR3 has 14 amino acids. Between the trimmed V and J ends, which lost 5 bases and 3 bases, there was a span of 11 bases. From germline, CDR1 is SGHTA and CDR2 FQGTGA. The CDR3 spells CASSEQTSYNEQFF. In nucleotides, the CDR3 is TGTGCCAGCAGCGAACAGACTAGCTACAATGAGCAGTTCTTC.